This TCR beta chain was found in a study of cytomegalovirus exposure and HLA in healthy donors. General study points: In a later analysis, across HLA loci, associated TCR counts were highest for DRB1, lowest for HLA-C.

Of note for this clone: Its antigen is not identified.

This PCR relied on a set of 60 Vbeta primers and 13 Jbeta primers. Sequenced by immunoSEQ multiplex PCR; TCRdb stores in-frame clones only, minus some. This sample has around 99,000 clones, with less than 80% found just once. The CDR3 has 14 residues. J was trimmed by 4 bases and V by 6 bases; bases with no gene match: 7. Germline V gene sequence: CDR1 MNHEY, CDR2 SMNVEV (reference sequence). Unrecorded immune exposures were likely, despite nominal health at sampling. This sequence joins TRBV27 and TRBJ1-1; 8 positions match TRBD1. This TCR was recovered from a woman aged 50 to 60 in good health and CMV-seropositive. The sample consisted of PBMCs. Written as DNA, the CDR3 is TGTGCCAGCAGACGGACAGGGTGGGGCACTGAAGCTTTCTTT. It specifies CASRRTGWGTEAFF.